What follows are 30 T cell receptor beta chains derived from one specimen sequenced in a study of spatial heterogeneity in lung cancer. Notes on the study in general: Tumor mutation count correlated with how many alpha and beta TCRs expanded intratumorally.

For these TCRs, the target antigens are not known. TCRdb itself ran the 5' RACE reads through MiXCR, one entry per CDR3 protein. The table has 6,000 to 8,500 distinct CDR3 sequences, approximately 3.6% seen once. Time point meaning: sample taken at primary tumor resection. This specimen consisted of lung tumor tissue, obtained at surgery. The receptors were gathered from a male donor with early-stage non-small cell lung cancer.

In this sample, this clonotype turned up many times. The V gene is TRBV5-6, the J gene TRBJ1-1, with 7 positions matching TRBD1. Germline V gene data show CDR1 as SGHDT and CDR2 as YYEEEE. J was trimmed by 8 bases and V by 3 bases; bases with no gene match: 7. The CDR3 loop spans 13 amino acids. CDR3 amino acids: CASSSLGQREAFF. CDR3 nucleotides: TGTGCCAGCAGCTCCTTGGGACAGAGGGAAGCTTTCTTT.

This clonotype was seen many times. This rearrangement joins TRBV5-1 to TRBJ1-6; the D gene is possibly TRBD1 (5 bases). CDR3 length: 16 residues. Germline V gene sequence: CDR1 SGHRS, CDR2 YFSETQ. Trimming removed 4 bases from V and 7 bases from J, with 18 bases in between. The CDR3 DNA is TGCGCCAGCAGCCCCACGGTTGGGGGGGAGAATTCACCCCTCCACTTT. Amino acids: CASSPTVGGENSPLHF.

This clonotype occurred many times. V and J are TRBV9 and TRBJ2-1; 7 bases line up with TRBD1. Trimming took 4 bases from V and 7 from J; bases not matched to a gene: 8. This CDR3 is built from 14 residues. Per the germline V gene, CDR1 is SGDLS and CDR2 is YYNGEE. CDR3 sequence reads: CASSPLGGWNEQFF. Written as DNA, the CDR3 is TGTGCCAGCAGCCCCTTAGGGGGCTGGAATGAGCAGTTCTTC.

This clonotype was found many times. The chain joins TRBV6-1 to TRBJ2-7; D ambiguous. From germline, CDR1 is MNHNS and CDR2 SASEGT. The CDR3 extends over 14 amino acids. V lost 4 bases and J lost 1, with 11 bases in between. The CDR3 coding sequence is TGTGCCAGCAGTGTAGTTGACGGTTCCTACGAGCAGTACTTC. Its protein product is CASSVVDGSYEQYF.

In this sample, this clonotype turned up many times. For the CDR3, the DNA is TGTGCCTGGAGAACAGCGGGCGGAGGAGGGGAGCTGTTTTTT. Residues: CAWRTAGGGGELFF. This chain connects TRBV30 to TRBJ2-2, with D possibly being TRBD2 (6 bases). Germline CDR1 is GTSNPN and CDR2 is SVGIG (reference sequence). Trimming removed 3 bases at V and 8 bases at J, with 16 bases between. There are 14 residues in the CDR3.

This clonotype rates as medium-sized. CDR3 amino acids: CASSWTSGQFSYEQYF. The CDR3 DNA follows: TGCGCCAGCAGCTGGACTAGCGGGCAGTTCTCCTACGAGCAGTACTTC. The chain has TRBV5-1 and TRBJ2-7; 11 nucleotides align to TRBD2. The CDR3 contains 16 residues. V lost 3 bases and J lost 0; bases outside the gene matches: 5. Germline assignment: CDR1 SGHRS and CDR2 YFSETQ.

This clonotype was seen repeatedly, ten times or more. The chain has TRBV11-1 and TRBJ2-7; 7 bases fit TRBD1. Germline CDR1 SGHAT, CDR2 FQDESV (reference sequence). The CDR3 loop spans 12 amino acids. The V and J ends lost 5 bases and 3 bases, in that order; junction bases with no gene match: 1. The DNA for the CDR3 is TGTGCCAGCAGCCGACAGGGCTACGAGCAGTACTTC. Protein product: CASSRQGYEQYF.

This clonotype was found many times. This rearrangement joins TRBV24-1 to TRBJ1-3; D gene uncertain. Per germline, CDR1 KGHDR and CDR2 SFDVKD. V was cut by 1 base and J by 3 bases, with 0 bases left in between. This CDR3 comprises 12 residues. CDR3 DNA: TGTGCCACCAGTGATTTTGGAAACACCATATATTTT. It codes for CATSDFGNTIYF.

This clonotype was seen many times. The V call is TRBV27, the J call TRBJ1-1; D not resolved. The length of the CDR3 is 15 residues. Trimming removed 7 bases from V and 0 bases from J, with 15 bases in between. CDR1 is MNHEY, CDR2 SMNVEV, per germline (reference sequence). CDR3 region: CASTPSRAMNTEAFF. The CDR3 DNA reads TGTGCCAGCACCCCCTCCAGAGCTATGAACACTGAAGCTTTCTTT.

This clonotype is medium-sized. The J gene is TRBJ1-3, the V gene TRBV10-3; D is unclear. The germline gives CDR1 ENHRY, CDR2 SYGVKD. The germline V and J ends were trimmed by 9 bases and 2 bases, with 5 bases remaining between them. There are 11 residues in the CDR3. DNA of the CDR3: TGTGCCATACGCACTGGAAACACCATATATTTT. It specifies CAIRTGNTIYF.

Ten or more counts support this clonotype. The chain combines TRBV7-2 with TRBJ1-4, with TRBD1 matching 7 bases. The CDR3 consists of 14 residues. V was clipped by 4 bases and J by 4 bases; unmatched bases: 3. Germline V lookup: CDR1 SGHTA, CDR2 FQGNSA. The CDR3 DNA sequence: TGTGCCAGCAGCTCGGGACAGTTTAATGAAAAACTGTTTTTT. Translating it yields CASSSGQFNEKLFF.

As to this clonotype: A much bigger clone sits one base away, suggesting this may be a read error. This sequence joins TRBV6-1 and TRBJ1-2; 8 bases are shared with TRBD1. Germline CDR1 is MNHNS and CDR2 is SASEGT. The CDR3 is 14 amino acids. V was pared by 6 bases and J by 8 bases, with 11 bases of the junction left unmatched. The CDR3 here is CASRSEGTGTGYTF. CDR3 coding DNA: TGTGCCAGCAGGAGTGAAGGGACAGGAACCGGCTACACCTTC.

The sample holds many counts of this clonotype. The J gene is TRBJ2-3, the V gene TRBV6-6, with 7 positions matching TRBD1. The CDR3 loop spans 16 amino acids. Germline V gene data show CDR1 as MNHNY and CDR2 as SVGAGI (reference sequence). The trim removed 0 bases at V and 10 bases at J, leaving 13 bases unmatched. CDR3 nucleotide sequence: TGTGCCAGCAGTTACTCGAAAAGAGGGGGCGCGGCGGCGCAGTATTTT. It encodes CASSYSKRGGAAAQYF.

This clonotype was detected many times. V gene TRBV10-1 combines with J gene TRBJ2-2, with D perhaps matching TRBD2 (6 bases). The germline gives CDR1 WNHNN, CDR2 SYGVQD (reference sequence). This CDR3 has 15 residues. Trimming stripped 6 bases from V and 2 bases from J, with 13 bases between. The chain's CDR3 is CASSLGLFNTGELFF. CDR3 in DNA: TGCGCCAGCAGCTTGGGACTTTTTAACACCGGGGAGCTGTTTTTT.

Ten or more counts support this clonotype. The CDR3 here is CASSLLGREAVESPLHF. For the CDR3, the DNA is TGTGCCAGCAGTTTATTAGGGAGGGAGGCGGTAGAATCACCCCTCCACTTT. The chain employs TRBV27 and TRBJ1-6; D call uncertain. V gave up 1 base and J gave up 10 bases, with 20 bases separating them. Germline assignment: CDR1 MNHEY and CDR2 SMNVEV (reference sequence). This CDR3 has 17 amino acids.

As concerns this clonotype: It may be a read error: a sequence one base away is much more abundant. This chain connects TRBV5-1 to TRBJ1-2; D not resolved. In germline, CDR1 is SGHRS, CDR2 YFSETQ. The CDR3 spans 14 residues. Here the CDR3 DNA reads TGCGCCAGCAGCTTCACACAGACTAACTATGGCTACAACTTC. Translation gives CASSFTQTNYGYNF.

This clonotype has a count of ten or more. The V call is TRBV20-1, the J call TRBJ2-5, with 9 bases matching TRBD2. Germline lookup yields CDR1 DFQATT and CDR2 SNEGSKA (reference sequence). The V and J ends lost 6 bases and 2 bases, in that order; junction bases with no gene match: 10. The CDR3 is 15 amino acids. In DNA form, the CDR3 reads TGCAGTGCGGACAATAGACTAGCGGTACAAGAGACCCAGTACTTC. The encoded protein is CSADNRLAVQETQYF.

This clonotype came up many times. The chain has TRBV12-3 or TRBV12-4 and TRBJ1-1; 7 nucleotides align to TRBD1. This CDR3 region has 16 residues. J was trimmed by 6 bases and V by 5 bases; bases with no gene match: 15. CDR3 protein: CASSVFRGVGIAEAFF. The CDR3, as DNA: TGTGCCAGCAGTGTCTTCAGGGGGGTCGGGATCGCTGAAGCTTTCTTT.

By frequency in the sample, this clonotype is large. The chain has TRBV29-1 and TRBJ2-1; 7 bases fit TRBD1. Germline V gene lookup returns CDR1 SQVTM and CDR2 ANQGSEA. This CDR3 has 16 amino acids. With V trimmed by 7 bases and J by 4 bases, 16 bases remained unmatched. The CDR3 is CSDWARGRAVYNEQFF. CDR3 coding DNA: TGCAGCGATTGGGCTAGGGGGCGAGCGGTATACAATGAGCAGTTCTTC.

In the case of this clonotype: This may be a read error, as it is one base from a much larger clone. The gene calls are TRBV6-1 and TRBJ2-7, with D possibly matching TRBD1 (6 bases). V was clipped by 10 bases and J by 3 bases, with 16 bases between them. This CDR3 spans 13 amino acids. Per germline, CDR1 MNHNS and CDR2 SASEGT. DNA of the CDR3: TGTGCCACCTGGACGGACAGCGACTACGAGCAGTACTTC. This gives the protein CATWTDSDYEQYF.

Judged by abundance, this clonotype is medium-sized. This chain joins TRBV20-1 and TRBJ1-6; D gene uncertain. Looked up from germline, CDR1 is DFQATT and CDR2 is SNEGSKA (reference sequence). V lost 0 bases, J lost 7 bases, and 16 bases lay in between. The CDR3 consists of 16 residues. The CDR3, as DNA: TGCAGTGCTAGAGATTTCGGGGAAAGAGTGAATTCACCCCTCCACTTT. As protein: CSARDFGERVNSPLHF.

There are many counts of this clonotype. This CDR3 is CASSETLRSYNSPLHF. The CDR3 DNA reads TGTGCCAGTAGTGAGACCCTCCGCTCCTATAATTCACCCCTCCACTTT. The V and J genes are TRBV19 and TRBJ1-6; D not resolved. The ends were cut back, 5 bases at V and 0 bases at J, with 11 bases in the middle. The germline V gene has CDR1 LNHDA and CDR2 SQIVND (reference sequence). The CDR3 has 16 residues. Supplemented by reference TRBV19 and TRBJ1-6, the full variable domain reads DGGITQSPKYLFRKEGQNVTLSCEQNLNHDAMYWYRQDPGQGLRLIYYSQIVNDFQKGDIAEGYSVSREKKESFPLTVTSAQKNPTAFYLCASSETLRSYNSPLHFGNGTRLTVT.

This clonotype has just a few counts. V usage is TRBV13 and J usage is TRBJ2-1, with TRBD2 as a possible D gene (6 bases). The germline V gene encodes CDR1 PRHDT and CDR2 FYEKMQ (reference sequence). V lost 5 bases and J 10 bases, leaving 15 bases between the germline ends. The CDR3 is made up of 13 amino acids. CDR3 bases: TGTGCCAGCAGCATCCTAGCGATCGGCGAGCAGTTCTTC. It is translated as CASSILAIGEQFF. The full variable domain, rest sourced from reference TRBV13 and TRBJ2-1, is AAGVIQSPRHLIKEKRETATLKCYPIPRHDTVYWYQQGPGQDPQFLISFYEKMQSDKGSIPDRFSAQQFSDYHSELNMSSLELGDSALYFCASSILAIGEQFFGPGTRLTVL.

This clonotype ranks as medium-sized. This chain links TRBV4-2 with TRBJ2-7; D perhaps matches TRBD1 (5 bases). The CDR3 contains 13 residues. CDR1 and CDR2 from the germline V gene are LGHNA and YNFKEQ. Trimming pared 0 bases from V and 5 bases from J, leaving 8 bases between. The CDR3 DNA follows: TGTGCCAGCAGCCAAGAGACAGAAAACGAGCAGTACTTC. Its protein is CASSQETENEQYF.

There are many counts of this clonotype. The J gene is TRBJ1-1, the V gene TRBV29-1; TRBD1 is a possible D gene (5 bases). This CDR3 has 13 residues. The germline gives CDR1 SQVTM, CDR2 ANQGSEA. V gave up 5 bases and J gave up 8 bases, with 18 bases separating them. The CDR3 DNA is TGCAGCGTTTCCGCAGGGACCGGGACCGAAGCTTTCTTT. Protein sequence: CSVSAGTGTEAFF.

This clonotype was seen repeatedly, ten times or more. A much larger clone lies one base from this, so it may be a read error. The chain uses TRBV20-1 and TRBJ2-7; the D gene is possibly TRBD2 (6 bases). CDR1 and CDR2 from the germline V gene are DFQATT and SNEGSKA (reference sequence). The CDR3 sequence is 13 residues long. V was pared by 1 base and J by 3 bases, with 10 bases between. CDR3 sequence (DNA): TGCAGTGCTAGAGGACTAGGGCGCTACGAGCAGTACTTC. Translation gives CSARGLGRYEQYF.

This clonotype showed up many times. The V call is TRBV18, the J call TRBJ1-1; TRBD1 matches 8 bases. V gave up 2 bases and J gave up 1 base; unmatched junction bases: 0. The CDR3 contains 14 residues. Germline V lookup: CDR1 KGHSH, CDR2 LQKENI. The CDR3, as DNA: TGTGCCAGCTCACCAGGACAGGGGAACACTGAAGCTTTCTTT. Amino acid sequence: CASSPGQGNTEAFF.

This clonotype showed up many times. V and J are TRBV20-1 and TRBJ2-4; D may be TRBD2 (7 bases). V lost 5 bases and J lost 0, with 14 bases in between. This CDR3 is built from 15 residues. Germline V gene sequence: CDR1 DFQATT, CDR2 SNEGSKA (reference sequence). CDR3 region: CSAEKGGAAKNIQYF. Here the CDR3 DNA reads TGCAGTGCTGAGAAGGGGGGGGCAGCCAAAAACATTCAGTACTTC.

This clonotype was detected only a few times. This could be a read error, since a much larger clone is one nucleotide away. The chain couples TRBV19 to TRBJ1-2; possible D gene TRBD1, 5 bases. Germline CDR1 reads LNHDA; CDR2 reads SQIVND (reference sequence). The CDR3 runs to 12 residues. As DNA, the CDR3 is TGTGCCAGTATCGGGGCGAACTATGGCTACAACTTC. Amino acids: CASIGANYGYNF.

V usage is TRBV20-1 and J usage is TRBJ1-1; 8 nucleotides align to TRBD1. Germline V gene data show CDR1 as DFQATT and CDR2 as SNEGSKA (reference sequence). The CDR3 has 15 residues. Losses at the gene ends were 6 bases for V and 1 base for J; bases not matched to a gene: 10. This CDR3 reads CSATGTGQGNTEAFF. CDR3 bases: TGCAGTGCCACAGGGACAGGACAAGGGAACACTGAAGCTTTCTTT.